This T cell receptor (beta chain) was recovered during a study of blood T cell repertoires in COVID-19. Study context: Acute and convalescent COVID-19 specimens originated in the United States, Italy and Spain. The analysed material was cDNA or gDNA that came from T cells, B-cell-depleted T cells, or PBMCs.

Assay used: immunoSEQ multiplex PCR; TCRdb lists only in-frame clones, some missing. In the table there are 200,000 to 250,000 clones, roughly 88% of which are singletons. This clone was counted between two and nine times. Trimming removed 8 bases at V and 6 bases at J, with 19 bases between. Germline V gene data show CDR1 as SNHLY and CDR2 as FYNNEI. The length of the CDR3 is 14 residues. The V call is TRBV2, the J call TRBJ1-1; D may be TRBD1 (6 bases). The TCR sequence derives from a man at least 80 years old with acute or convalescent COVID-19. The sequencing input was peripheral blood. The CDR3 reads CASWGGAGYPEAFF. The CDR3 nucleotides are TGTGCCAGCTGGGGGGGGGCAGGATACCCTGAAGCTTTCTTT.